The 26 T cell receptor beta chains reported below all come from one sample, sequenced in a study of blood T cell repertoires in COVID-19. Only in-frame clones appear in the TCRdb table, and some are missing; sequencing was by immunoSEQ multiplex PCR. The sample yields some 140,000 clones, roughly 80% seen once. The sample comprised peripheral blood. Receptor source: an older woman with COVID-19, enrolled during active disease.

V is TRBV30 and J is TRBJ1-4; D perhaps matches TRBD1 (6 bases). Germline loops: CDR1 GTSNPN, CDR2 SVGIG (reference sequence). The CDR3 runs to 14 residues. V lost 1 base to trimming and J lost 6 bases, with 12 bases between them. The CDR3 loop is CAWSGGGGDEKLFF. CDR3 DNA: TGTGCCTGGAGTGGGGGAGGGGGGGATGAAAAACTGTTTTTT.

In the case of this clone: An end of the junction does not agree with germline; a read error may underlie this. The gene calls are TRBV9 and TRBJ1-1, with D maybe TRBD1 (6 bases). The germline CDR1 and CDR2 sequences are SGDLS and YYNGEE. This CDR3 has 18 amino acids. The CDR3 DNA is TGCGCCAGCCGCGCCGGGGGGGCCCAGGGGCTCATGAACACTGAAGCTTTCTTT. It specifies CASRAGGAQGLMNTEAFF. Full variable domain (missing parts from reference TRBV9 and TRBJ1-1): DSGVTQTPKHLITATGQRVTLRCSPRSGDLSVYWYQQSLDQGLQFLIQYYNGEERAKGNILERFSAQQFPDLHSELNLSSLELGDSALYFCASRAGGAQGLMNTEAFFGQGTRLTVV.

As for this clone: A junction boundary mismatches the germline segment, possibly from a read error. At the DNA level, this CDR3 is encoded by other sequences in the same sample as well. The chain has TRBV9 and TRBJ1-1, with D tentatively TRBD1 (6 bases). This CDR3 has 18 amino acids. Germline CDR1 and CDR2: SGDLS and YYNGEE. The CDR3 nucleotides are TGTGCCAGCCGCGTCGGGGGGGGCCAGGGGCTCATGAACACTGAAGCTTTCTTT. This sequence encodes CASRVGGGQGLMNTEAFF. The full variable domain, in which reference TRBV9 and TRBJ1-1 provide the parts outside the CDR3, is DSGVTQTPKHLITATGQRVTLRCSPRSGDLSVYWYQQSLDQGLQFLIQYYNGEERAKGNILERFSAQQFPDLHSELNLSSLELGDSALYFCASRVGGGQGLMNTEAFFGQGTRLTVV.

The chain employs TRBV18 and TRBJ2-3; possible D gene TRBD2, 5 bases. Germline-derived CDR1 and CDR2 are KGHSH and LQKENI. V was shortened by 8 bases and J by 0 bases, with 18 bases between the two germline ends. CDR3 size: 16 residues. For the CDR3, the DNA is TGTGCCAGCCTCGGGAAGGCGCAATCTAGCACAGATACGCAGTATTTT. This sequence encodes CASLGKAQSSTDTQYF. Full variable domain (rest looked up from reference TRBV18 and TRBJ2-3): NAGVMQNPRHLVRRRGQEARLRCSPMKGHSHVYWYRQLPEEGLKFMVYLQKENIIDESGMPKERFSAEFPKEGPSILRIQQVVRGDSAAYFCASLGKAQSSTDTQYFGPGTRLTVL.

CDR3 sequence (DNA): TGTGCCATCAGTCAAGACAGGGGCCAGCCCCAGCATTTT. This gives the protein CAISQDRGQPQHF. This chain connects TRBV10-3 to TRBJ1-5, with TRBD1 matching over 8 bases. Germline trimming cut 5 bases from V and 7 bases from J; bases unmatched to any gene: 4. CDR1 ENHRY and CDR2 SYGVKD come from the germline V gene. The CDR3 contains 13 residues.

The chain employs TRBV24-1 and TRBJ2-3, with 11 bases fitting TRBD2. The length of the CDR3 is 15 residues. From germline, CDR1 is KGHDR and CDR2 SFDVKD. V lost 3 bases, J lost 4 bases, and 2 bases stayed unmatched. CDR3 loop: CATSDPTSGADTQYF. The DNA of the CDR3 is TGTGCCACCAGTGATCCGACTAGCGGGGCAGATACGCAGTATTTT.

The J gene is TRBJ1-4, the V gene TRBV5-5, with D unresolved. The germline CDR1 and CDR2 sequences are SGHKS and YYEKEE (reference sequence). V was cut by 0 bases and J by 0 bases, with 6 bases left in between. The CDR3 extends over 15 amino acids. The CDR3 is CASSLGAATNEKLFF. CDR3 nucleotides: TGTGCCAGCAGCTTGGGGGCAGCAACTAATGAAAAACTGTTTTTT.

V and J are TRBV9 and TRBJ2-2; TRBD2 matches 8 bases. Germline CDR1 and CDR2: SGDLS and YYNGEE. V gave up 0 bases and J gave up 6 bases; unmatched junction bases: 1. The CDR3 loop spans 14 amino acids. The CDR3 sequence: CASSVGGLAGELFF. CDR3 DNA: TGTGCCAGCAGCGTAGGGGGACTAGCCGGGGAGCTGTTTTTT.

The V and J genes are TRBV9 and TRBJ1-4; D perhaps matches TRBD1 (5 bases). This CDR3 comprises 15 residues. Germline assignment: CDR1 SGDLS and CDR2 YYNGEE. The V end lost 4 bases, the J end lost 2 bases, and 12 bases lay between the germline ends. The CDR3 region is CASSPSGGTNEKLFF. The CDR3, as DNA: TGTGCCAGCAGCCCCTCCGGGGGGACTAATGAAAAACTGTTTTTT.

The V and J genes are TRBV6-2 or TRBV6-3 and TRBJ2-1; 12 positions match TRBD2. The V segment lost 9 bases and the J segment 9 bases; nucleotides outside the gene matches: 6. This CDR3 contains 13 residues. Germline V lookup: CDR1 MNHEY, CDR2 SVGEGT. CDR3 amino acids: CASSLAGGGEQFF. CDR3 nucleotides: TGTGCCAGTAGTCTAGCGGGAGGGGGTGAGCAGTTCTTC.

The J gene is TRBJ1-3, the V gene TRBV14; D gene uncertain. The CDR3 is made up of 14 amino acids. Trimming pared 0 bases from V and 4 bases from J, leaving 7 bases between. Germline CDR1 SGHDN, CDR2 FVKESK. CDR3 DNA: TGTGCCAGCAGCCAAGACGTGGGCGGAAACACCATATATTTT. As protein: CASSQDVGGNTIYF.

The chain employs TRBV6-5 and TRBJ2-1; TRBD2 agrees at 7 bases. Germline loops: CDR1 MNHEY, CDR2 SVGAGI. V gave up 8 bases and J gave up 7 bases; unmatched junction bases: 11. This CDR3 contains 14 residues. Written as DNA, the CDR3 is TGTGCCAGCGGCCCGCCGGGGGGAGGGAATGAGCAGTTCTTC. The encoded protein is CASGPPGGGNEQFF.

J is TRBJ1-2 and V is TRBV9; D call uncertain. This CDR3 contains 15 residues. V was pared by 0 bases and J by 4 bases, with 13 bases between. Per the germline V gene, CDR1 is SGDLS and CDR2 is YYNGEE. CDR3 in amino acids: CASSVAVGAGYGYTF. The CDR3 DNA reads TGTGCCAGCAGCGTAGCCGTGGGCGCGGGCTATGGCTACACCTTC.

The chain links TRBV6-5 to TRBJ2-1; 7 nucleotides align to TRBD1. The CDR3 contains 16 residues. Germline V lookup: CDR1 MNHEY, CDR2 SVGAGI. V shed 4 bases and J 9 bases; nucleotides not matched to a gene: 15. CDR3 nucleotides: TGTGCCAGCAGTTCTAACACGAGGACAGGAGGAGGTGAGCAGTTCTTC. The encoded protein is CASSSNTRTGGGEQFF.

The chain is built from TRBV10-1 and TRBJ1-1, with 7 bases fitting TRBD1. CDR1 and CDR2 (germline): WNHNN, SYGVQD (reference sequence). V was clipped by 5 bases and J by 1 base; unmatched bases: 7. The CDR3 contains 15 residues. As DNA, the CDR3 is TGCGCCAGCAGTTTAGACAGGGATCCGAACACTGAAGCTTTCTTT. Amino acids: CASSLDRDPNTEAFF.

This sequence joins TRBV6-5 and TRBJ2-3; 7 bases align to TRBD2. V dropped 6 bases and J dropped 3; count of bases not matched to a gene: 9. Germline CDR1 reads MNHEY; CDR2 reads SVGAGI. The CDR3 runs 15 residues. The CDR3 nucleotides are TGTGCCAGCAGCCTGGGGAGGGGAAGGACAGATACGCAGTATTTT. Amino acids: CASSLGRGRTDTQYF.

The CDR3 DNA sequence: TGCGCCAGCAGTGAAGGGGGACCTCTGGGCGGGGAGCTGTTTTTT. Protein sequence: CASSEGGPLGGELFF. V usage is TRBV10-1 and J usage is TRBJ2-2; possible D gene TRBD1, 6 bases. Germline CDR1 and CDR2: WNHNN and SYGVQD (reference sequence). V lost 3 bases to trimming and J lost 7 bases, with 15 bases between them. The CDR3 covers 15 residues.

This clone has more than one count but fewer than ten. The chain recombines TRBV27 with TRBJ1-6; TRBD1 matches at 7 bases. The CDR3 length is 20 residues. Per the germline V gene, CDR1 is MNHEY and CDR2 is SMNVEV (reference sequence). Trimming took 1 base from V and 0 from J; bases not matched to a gene: 12. CDR3 loop: CASSLWGGGQSSSYNSPLHF. The CDR3 nucleotides read TGTGCCAGCAGTTTATGGGGTGGGGGACAGTCGAGCTCCTATAATTCACCCCTCCACTTT.

The V and J genes are TRBV9 and TRBJ2-2; D gene uncertain. The germline gives CDR1 SGDLS, CDR2 YYNGEE. The CDR3 runs to 12 residues. V gave up 1 base and J gave up 7 bases, with 5 bases separating them. The CDR3 region is CASSVIGGELFF. CDR3 DNA: TGTGCCAGCAGCGTAATCGGCGGGGAGCTGTTTTTT. Filled out from reference TRBV9 and TRBJ2-2, the complete variable domain reads DSGVTQTPKHLITATGQRVTLRCSPRSGDLSVYWYQQSLDQGLQFLIQYYNGEERAKGNILERFSAQQFPDLHSELNLSSLELGDSALYFCASSVIGGELFFGEGSRLTVL.

The CDR3 here is CASSQDWVLAGGGRETQYF. As DNA, the CDR3 is TGTGCCAGCAGCCAAGATTGGGTACTAGCGGGGGGAGGTAGAGAGACCCAGTACTTC. V and J are TRBV4-2 and TRBJ2-5, with 12 bases that match TRBD2. This CDR3 comprises 19 residues. V lost 0 bases to trimming and J lost 4 bases; unmatched junction nucleotides: 12. Germline V gives CDR1 LGHNA, CDR2 YNFKEQ.

This chain uses TRBV7-8 with TRBJ1-3; the D gene is possibly TRBD1 (6 bases). Germline V gives CDR1 SGHVS, CDR2 FQNEAQ. V lost 2 bases and J lost 1, with 12 bases in between. The CDR3 runs to 16 residues. DNA for the CDR3: TGTGCCAGCAGCTTAAGGACAGATTTTTCTGGAAACACCATATATTTT. Translating it yields CASSLRTDFSGNTIYF.

This clone was seen a handful of times. The rearrangement links TRBV19 to TRBJ2-4; 8 bases agree with TRBD2. This CDR3 is 14 amino acids long. Germline values: CDR1 LNHDA, CDR2 SQIVND (reference sequence). With V trimmed by 5 bases and J by 15 bases, 15 bases remained unmatched. CDR3 coding DNA: TGTGCCAGTAGTCCCGGGACTAGTGGGGCTGCTTGGTACTTC. It translates to CASSPGTSGAAWYF. Complete variable domain (other parts from reference TRBV19 and TRBJ2-4): DGGITQSPKYLFRKEGQNVTLSCEQNLNHDAMYWYRQDPGQGLRLIYYSQIVNDFQKGDIAEGYSVSREKKESFPLTVTSAQKNPTAFYLCASSPGTSGAAWYFGAGTRLSVL.

This clone occurred once. This rearrangement joins TRBV6-4 to TRBJ2-7; 12 nucleotides agree with TRBD1. The CDR3 loop spans 14 amino acids. Germline CDR1 MRHNA, CDR2 SNTAGT. V dropped 6 bases and J dropped 3; count of bases not matched to a gene: 3. CDR3: CASRGTGGIYEQYV. The CDR3 coding sequence is TGTGCCAGCAGGGGGACAGGGGGCATCTACGAGCAGTACGTC.

V gene TRBV5-4 combines with J gene TRBJ1-6; 7 bases map to TRBD1. CDR1 SGHNT and CDR2 YYREEE come from the germline V gene (reference sequence). The V gene end was trimmed by 4 bases and the J gene end by 6 bases; junction bases not matched to a gene: 4. The CDR3 loop spans 14 amino acids. The CDR3 coding sequence is TGTGCCAGCAGCGAGGGACAGTCTAATTCACCCCTCCACTTT. As protein: CASSEGQSNSPLHF.

This chain joins TRBV7-2 and TRBJ2-5, with D perhaps matching TRBD2 (5 bases). CDR1 and CDR2 from the germline V gene are SGHTA and FQGNSA. The CDR3 is made up of 15 amino acids. With 2 bases removed from V and 1 base from J, the gap between germline ends came to 11 bases. CDR3 nucleotides: TGTGCCAGCAGCTTAACACTAGTACTCCAAGAGACCCAGTACTTC. It is translated as CASSLTLVLQETQYF.

The chain recombines TRBV5-1 with TRBJ2-3, with D perhaps matching TRBD1 (6 bases). This CDR3 spans 14 amino acids. Trimming cost V 2 bases and J 6 bases, with 13 bases left between them. In germline, CDR1 is SGHRS, CDR2 YFSETQ. For the CDR3, the DNA is TGCGCCAGCAGCTTCGGGGACAAGGGGGATACGCAGTATTTT. Translating it yields CASSFGDKGDTQYF.